Listed below are T cell receptor beta chains from one sample, sequenced in a study of beta chain features in type 1 diabetes. The method was immunoSEQ multiplex PCR; TCRdb's version includes in-frame clones alone and lacks a portion of them. The data hold 500,000 to 700,000 clones, with around 15% observed a single time. The material sequenced was naive CD4+ T cells from blood. These receptors were taken from a man younger than 35 in good health. CDR3s leave out the opening cysteine and the closing phenylalanine or tryptophan. Fields, in order: J gene, clone size, V gene, CDR3 protein. Not every row has a clone size; where given, it reads once, few, many or a size class.

j_gene: TRBJ2-1; abundance: NA; v_gene: TRBV4-2; CDR3aa: ASRPSGREGRNEQF
j_gene: TRBJ2-7; abundance: NA; v_gene: TRBV10-3; CDR3aa: AISESRQGAHYEQY
j_gene: TRBJ2-3; abundance: NA; v_gene: TRBV7-2; CDR3aa: ASSFRLAGNTDTQY
j_gene: TRBJ2-3; abundance: NA; v_gene: TRBV6-6; CDR3aa: ASSYSSRGGPDTQY
j_gene: TRBJ2-7; abundance: NA; v_gene: TRBV14; CDR3aa: ASSPGTREQY
j_gene: TRBJ1-1; abundance: few; v_gene: TRBV6-6; CDR3aa: ASLEQGRNTEAF
j_gene: TRBJ2-3; abundance: NA; v_gene: TRBV6-5; CDR3aa: ATEQGTNADTQY
j_gene: TRBJ1-1; abundance: NA; v_gene: TRBV7-3; CDR3aa: ASSLTTVNTEAF
j_gene: TRBJ1-1; abundance: NA; v_gene: TRBV30; CDR3aa: AWRPRTAINTEAF
j_gene: TRBJ1-1; abundance: few; v_gene: TRBV10-3; CDR3aa: AISRQSQNTEAF
j_gene: TRBJ2-7; abundance: NA; v_gene: TRBV19; CDR3aa: ASSDQGYEQY
j_gene: TRBJ1-5; abundance: few; v_gene: TRBV30; CDR3aa: AWSSGAGNQPQH
j_gene: TRBJ2-5; abundance: NA; v_gene: TRBV29-1; CDR3aa: SVLWGRETQY
j_gene: TRBJ1-2; abundance: NA; v_gene: TRBV4-3; CDR3aa: ASSQGDREHYGYT
j_gene: TRBJ2-3; abundance: few; v_gene: TRBV7-9; CDR3aa: DRGDTQY
j_gene: TRBJ2-7; abundance: NA; v_gene: TRBV14; CDR3aa: ASRLLAVGTYEQY
j_gene: TRBJ2-7; abundance: few; v_gene: TRBV27; CDR3aa: ASSFREGSSYEQY
j_gene: TRBJ1-2; abundance: few; v_gene: TRBV7-9; CDR3aa: ASSLSRDRGYT
j_gene: TRBJ2-5; abundance: NA; v_gene: TRBV5-5; CDR3aa: ASSLSPSGGETQY
j_gene: TRBJ2-7; abundance: NA; v_gene: TRBV28; CDR3aa: ASSLVESYEQY
j_gene: TRBJ1-4; abundance: few; v_gene: TRBV30; CDR3aa: AWSVLLSSYGTEKLF
j_gene: TRBJ2-3; abundance: few; v_gene: TRBV18; CDR3aa: ASSATTGTSYAYTQY
j_gene: TRBJ1-1; abundance: NA; v_gene: TRBV25-1; CDR3aa: ASNSQGPLPEAF
j_gene: TRBJ1-6; abundance: NA; v_gene: TRBV6-5; CDR3aa: ASSSGTVRSPLH
j_gene: TRBJ2-7; abundance: NA; v_gene: TRBV6-5; CDR3aa: ASSYTGQAGEQY
j_gene: TRBJ1-5; abundance: few; v_gene: TRBV5-1; CDR3aa: ASSFGTGTNQPQH
j_gene: TRBJ1-3; abundance: NA; v_gene: TRBV7-3; CDR3aa: ASSLKEGNTIY
j_gene: TRBJ1-1; abundance: few; v_gene: TRBV28; CDR3aa: ASTPRVTEAF
j_gene: TRBJ2-1; abundance: few; v_gene: TRBV5-1; CDR3aa: ASSLAGSVNEQF
j_gene: TRBJ2-5; abundance: few; v_gene: TRBV5-4; CDR3aa: ASSLAAQETQY
j_gene: TRBJ2-1; abundance: NA; v_gene: TRBV11-2; CDR3aa: ASSLGASGGYNEQF
j_gene: TRBJ2-7; abundance: NA; v_gene: TRBV18; CDR3aa: ASSPDLNSYEQY
j_gene: TRBJ2-5; abundance: NA; v_gene: TRBV11-3; CDR3aa: ASSLGGQETQY
j_gene: TRBJ1-1; abundance: NA; v_gene: TRBV7-9; CDR3aa: ASSLAGQGNTEAF
j_gene: TRBJ2-6; abundance: NA; v_gene: TRBV27; CDR3aa: ASSLHRRQHSGANVLT
j_gene: TRBJ2-3; abundance: NA; v_gene: TRBV7-9; CDR3aa: ASSFRVRTDTQY
j_gene: TRBJ2-6; abundance: NA; v_gene: TRBV9; CDR3aa: ASSKGRVGSGANVLT
j_gene: TRBJ2-7; abundance: NA; v_gene: TRBV7-3; CDR3aa: ASSLSGQTYEQY
j_gene: TRBJ2-7; abundance: few; v_gene: TRBV7-3; CDR3aa: ASSLTLGYEQY
j_gene: TRBJ2-2; abundance: few; v_gene: TRBV25-1; CDR3aa: ASSDRLAGVGGELF
j_gene: TRBJ2-1; abundance: few; v_gene: TRBV6-5; CDR3aa: ASSRGGYLYNEQF
j_gene: TRBJ2-1; abundance: few; v_gene: TRBV6-5; CDR3aa: ASRVPGSYNEQF
j_gene: TRBJ2-7; abundance: NA; v_gene: TRBV25-1; CDR3aa: ASSLARSSYEQY
j_gene: TRBJ2-5; abundance: NA; v_gene: TRBV20-1; CDR3aa: SARAGETQY
j_gene: TRBJ1-3; abundance: few; v_gene: TRBV7-2; CDR3aa: ASSRTGAGNTIY
j_gene: TRBJ1-6; abundance: few; v_gene: TRBV6-6; CDR3aa: ASRQGLGNSPLH
j_gene: TRBJ2-5; abundance: NA; v_gene: TRBV19; CDR3aa: ASRPTTLTGQETQY
j_gene: TRBJ2-2; abundance: NA; v_gene: TRBV7-7; CDR3aa: ASSSTRTVNTGELF
j_gene: TRBJ1-5; abundance: NA; v_gene: TRBV10-3; CDR3aa: AISESKAGPRAYLSNQPQH
j_gene: TRBJ2-1; abundance: NA; v_gene: TRBV25-1; CDR3aa: ASSDDPGRYNEQF
j_gene: TRBJ1-5; abundance: NA; v_gene: TRBV4-2; CDR3aa: ASRRFIGQEGNQPQH
j_gene: TRBJ1-1; abundance: few; v_gene: TRBV6-6; CDR3aa: ASRVFMNTEAF
j_gene: TRBJ2-7; abundance: few; v_gene: TRBV30; CDR3aa: AWSVHRIFPSSSYEQY
j_gene: TRBJ2-7; abundance: NA; v_gene: TRBV21-1; CDR3aa: ASSKEWTGAYEQY